The text below deals with one T cell receptor (beta chain). Its antigen is as yet unknown. Germline values: CDR1 MNHEY, CDR2 SMNVEV (reference sequence). The CDR3 is 13 amino acids. The V and J ends lost 3 bases and 1 base respectively, with 6 bases between them. Treatment described: oral pan-JAK inhibitor, 5-10 mg twice daily. These data are taken from a study of CD8+ T cells in alopecia areata. About the study: Patients took tofacitinib for 6 to 18 months, followed by 6 drug-free months.

The authors extracted RNA and reverse transcribed it into cDNA as the sequencing template. The data were produced by immunoSEQ multiplex PCR, yet TCRdb's version contains in-frame clones alone and is incomplete. The top ten hold 0.95% to 1.5% of the sample, which has 210,000 or so clones, over 60% seen once. Study conclusions and caveats: Tofacitinib delivered significant drops in scalp clonality and in expanded CD8+ clones among the top 100. Against the mouse data, patients shared TCRs less clearly, possibly for HLA reasons.

The origin of this receptor is a human donor with alopecia areata. The rearrangement links TRBV27 to TRBJ1-1; no clear D gene. The sequenced sample was CD4+ T cells sorted from blood, obtained at week 44, from a patient treated with tofacitinib. This chain's CDR3 is CASSLVGNTEAFF. In nucleotides, the CDR3 is TGTGCCAGCAGTTTGGTGGGGAACACTGAAGCTTTCTTT.